This T cell receptor (beta chain) came from a study of blood T cell repertoires in COVID-19. Two consecutive negative NP/OP PCR tests, clearance, or resolved symptoms defined Cohort 3 recovery. Only in-frame clones appear in the TCRdb table, and some are missing; sequencing was by immunoSEQ multiplex PCR. The sample has fewer than 450,000 clones; about 90% are singletons. Between the trimmed V and J ends, which lost 1 base and 4 bases, there was a span of 7 bases. This CDR3 has 13 residues. Germline lookup yields CDR1 SGHTA and CDR2 FQGTGA. This sequence joins TRBV7-3 and TRBJ1-1; D is unresolved. The material sequenced was PBMCs or T cells enriched from blood (not recorded which). The clonotype originates from a man aged 18 to 29 who had recovered from COVID-19. CDR3 nucleotides: TGTGCCAGCAGCTTAATCTCGGGCACTGAAGCTTTCTTT. This gives the protein CASSLISGTEAFF. Drawing the rest from reference TRBV7-3 and TRBJ1-1, the complete variable domain is GAGVSQTPSNKVTEKGKYVELRCDPISGHTALYWYRQSLGQGPEFLIYFQGTGAADDSGLPNDRFFAVRPEGSVSTLKIQRTERGDSAVYLCASSLISGTEAFFGQGTRLTVV.